This T cell receptor (beta chain) appears in the sequencing data of a study of identical twins. Study-level points and caveats: Insertion counts were lower in abundant cord blood beta clonotypes, a trend that memory repertoires did not show.

Only a few counts were recorded for this clonotype. Its cognate antigen is unknown. After removal of 6 bases from V and 1 base from J, the junction contained 14 bases not matched to a gene. CDR3 length: 18 amino acids. TCRdb passed the 5' RACE reads through MiXCR, listing each CDR3 protein once. The sample carries fewer than 900,000 distinct CDR3 sequences, approximately 21% recorded once. The same sample was also studied in work on T cells expressing NK-cell markers. From that paper: These clonotypes also led the CD3+CD56-NKG2C+ fraction in a few donors. The study did not resolve the HCMV specificity of expanded NKG2C+ T cell clones.

This receptor was obtained from a woman under 30 in good health. The sample was PBMCs. This sequence joins TRBV12-3 or TRBV12-4 and TRBJ2-1, with TRBD2 identical over 8 bases. This CDR3 reads CASSNTERLAWSYNEQFF. DNA of the CDR3: TGTGCCAGCAGCAATACTGAGCGACTAGCGTGGTCCTACAATGAGCAGTTCTTC.